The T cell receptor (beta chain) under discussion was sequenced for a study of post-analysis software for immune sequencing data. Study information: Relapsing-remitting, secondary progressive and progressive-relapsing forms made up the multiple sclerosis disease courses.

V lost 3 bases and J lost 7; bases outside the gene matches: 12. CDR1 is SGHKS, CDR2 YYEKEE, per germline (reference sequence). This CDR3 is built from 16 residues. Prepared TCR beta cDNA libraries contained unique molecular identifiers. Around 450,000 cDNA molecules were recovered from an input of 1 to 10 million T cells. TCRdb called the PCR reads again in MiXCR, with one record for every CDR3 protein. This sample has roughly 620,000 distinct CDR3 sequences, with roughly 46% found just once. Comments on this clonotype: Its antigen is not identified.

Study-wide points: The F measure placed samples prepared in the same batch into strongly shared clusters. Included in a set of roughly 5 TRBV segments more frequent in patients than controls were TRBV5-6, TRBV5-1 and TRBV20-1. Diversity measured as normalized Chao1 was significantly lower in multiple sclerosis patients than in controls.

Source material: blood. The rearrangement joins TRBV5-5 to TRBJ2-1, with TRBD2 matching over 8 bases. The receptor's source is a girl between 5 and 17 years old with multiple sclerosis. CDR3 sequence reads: CASSSPGLDPLNEQFF. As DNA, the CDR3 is TGTGCCAGCAGCTCACCGGGACTAGACCCCCTTAATGAGCAGTTCTTC.